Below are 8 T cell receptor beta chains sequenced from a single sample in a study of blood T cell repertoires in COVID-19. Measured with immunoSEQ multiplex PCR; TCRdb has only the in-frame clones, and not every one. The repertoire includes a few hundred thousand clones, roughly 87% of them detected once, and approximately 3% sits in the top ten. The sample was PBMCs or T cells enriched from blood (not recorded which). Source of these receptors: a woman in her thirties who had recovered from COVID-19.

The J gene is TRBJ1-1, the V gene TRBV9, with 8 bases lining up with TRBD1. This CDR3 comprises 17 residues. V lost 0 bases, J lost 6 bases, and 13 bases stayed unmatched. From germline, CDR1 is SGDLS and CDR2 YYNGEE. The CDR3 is CASSVGTGLVVGPEAFF. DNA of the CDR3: TGTGCCAGCAGCGTAGGGACAGGGCTTGTTGTAGGACCTGAAGCTTTCTTT.

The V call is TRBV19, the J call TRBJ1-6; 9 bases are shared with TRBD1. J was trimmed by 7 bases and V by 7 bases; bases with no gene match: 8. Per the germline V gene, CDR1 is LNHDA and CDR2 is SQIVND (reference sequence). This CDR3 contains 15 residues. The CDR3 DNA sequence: TGTGCCAGTACCTACCACAGGGGGCGGAATTCACCCCTCCACTTT. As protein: CASTYHRGRNSPLHF.

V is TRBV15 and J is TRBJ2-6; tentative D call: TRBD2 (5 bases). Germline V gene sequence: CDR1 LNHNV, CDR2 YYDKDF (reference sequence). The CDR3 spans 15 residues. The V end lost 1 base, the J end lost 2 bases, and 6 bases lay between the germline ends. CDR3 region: CATSRGGAGANVLTF. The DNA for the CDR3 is TGTGCCACCAGCAGAGGGGGAGCTGGGGCCAACGTCCTGACTTTC.

Here the CDR3 reads CSVGLLAGGRFYEQFF. As DNA, the CDR3 is TGCAGCGTTGGGCTACTAGCGGGGGGGCGCTTCTATGAGCAGTTCTTC. This chain connects TRBV29-1 to TRBJ2-1; 13 nucleotides align to TRBD2. The germline V gene encodes CDR1 SQVTM and CDR2 ANQGSEA. The V segment lost 4 bases and the J segment 8 bases; nucleotides outside the gene matches: 11. CDR3 length: 16 amino acids.

The CDR3 spells CASSRRGTAGTNYGYTF. Written as DNA, the CDR3 is TGTGCCAGTAGTCGACGGGGGACAGCAGGAACTAACTATGGCTACACCTTC. The chain combines TRBV19 with TRBJ1-2; 7 nucleotides align to TRBD1. The CDR3 length is 17 residues. V was clipped by 5 bases and J by 0 bases; unmatched bases: 12. Germline CDR1 LNHDA, CDR2 SQIVND (reference sequence).

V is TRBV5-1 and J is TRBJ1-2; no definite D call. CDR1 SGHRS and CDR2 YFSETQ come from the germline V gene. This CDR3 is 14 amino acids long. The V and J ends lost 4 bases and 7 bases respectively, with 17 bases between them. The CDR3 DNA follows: TGCGCCAGCAGCCCTAGTGGGTATCTCTCTGGCTACACCTTC. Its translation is CASSPSGYLSGYTF.

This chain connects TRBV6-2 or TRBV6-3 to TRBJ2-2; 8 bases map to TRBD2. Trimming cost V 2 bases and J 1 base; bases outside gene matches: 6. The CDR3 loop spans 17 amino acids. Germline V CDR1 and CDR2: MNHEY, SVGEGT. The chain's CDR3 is CASSYGRGGKNTGELFF. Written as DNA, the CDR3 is TGTGCCAGCAGTTACGGACGGGGGGGTAAGAACACCGGGGAGCTGTTTTTT.

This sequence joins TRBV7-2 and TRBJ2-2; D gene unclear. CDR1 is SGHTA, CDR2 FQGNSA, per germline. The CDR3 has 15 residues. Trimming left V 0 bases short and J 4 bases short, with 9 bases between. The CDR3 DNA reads TGTGCCAGCAGCTTAGCCCAGGCAGGCACCGGGGAGCTGTTTTTT. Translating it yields CASSLAQAGTGELFF.